A single sample gave rise to the 26 T cell receptor beta chains below, sequenced in a study of blood T cell repertoires in COVID-19. Sequencing was performed with immunoSEQ multiplex PCR; in TCRdb, only in-frame clones are kept and a portion is missing. Of 150,000 to 200,000 clones in the sample, 82% are singletons; the top ten hold about 8.4%. The sequencing sample was made of peripheral blood. Source of these receptors: a woman in her 70s with acute or convalescent COVID-19.

This clone was observed a few times. This chain connects TRBV5-1 to TRBJ2-7; 10 bases are a match to TRBD2. The germline V gene encodes CDR1 SGHRS and CDR2 YFSETQ. Trimming took 0 bases from V and 4 from J; bases not matched to a gene: 7. The CDR3 runs 16 residues. CDR3 residues: CASSLGSSGGVYEQYF. The CDR3 DNA follows: TGCGCCAGCAGCTTGGGATCTAGCGGGGGAGTTTACGAGCAGTACTTC. The full variable domain, in which reference TRBV5-1 and TRBJ2-7 provide the parts outside the CDR3, is KAGVTQTPRYLIKTRGQQVTLSCSPISGHRSVSWYQQTPGQGLQFLFEYFSETQRNKGNFPGRFSGRQFSNSRSEMNVSTLELGDSALYLCASSLGSSGGVYEQYFGPGTRLTVT.

This clone was detected only a few times. The chain links TRBV28 to TRBJ1-2; a weak D match, TRBD1 (5 bases). The CDR3 sequence is 15 residues long. V lost 1 base, J lost 7 bases, and 16 bases lay in between. Germline CDR1 MDHEN, CDR2 SYDVKM. CDR3 sequence (DNA): TGTGCCAGCAGTTTATCGACAGCTACCTTGGGTGGCTACACCTTC. Residues: CASSLSTATLGGYTF.

This clone was recorded a few times. The chain has TRBV15 and TRBJ2-1; TRBD1 is a possible D gene (6 bases). The CDR3 extends over 16 amino acids. CDR1 is LNHNV, CDR2 YYDKDF, per germline (reference sequence). V lost 2 bases and J lost 0, with 11 bases in between. In DNA form, the CDR3 reads TGTGCCACCAGCAGACCGGGACACCTCTCCTACAATGAGCAGTTCTTC. As protein: CATSRPGHLSYNEQFF.

V is TRBV6-2 or TRBV6-3 and J is TRBJ1-2, with 12 bases identical to TRBD1. In germline, CDR1 is MNHEY, CDR2 SVGEGT. Trimming removed 6 bases from V and 7 bases from J; junction bases left unmatched: 9. The CDR3 consists of 15 residues. Here the CDR3 reads CASSSFGTGGSGYTF. In DNA, the CDR3 is TGTGCCAGCAGCTCTTTCGGGACAGGGGGCTCTGGCTACACCTTC.

The rearrangement links TRBV19 to TRBJ1-3; possibly TRBD1 for D (6 bases). This CDR3 spans 17 amino acids. The V and J ends lost 7 bases and 0 bases respectively, with 19 bases between them. The germline V gene encodes CDR1 LNHDA and CDR2 SQIVND (reference sequence). This chain's CDR3 is CASKKDSSSISGNTIYF. The CDR3 region has the DNA TGTGCCAGTAAAAAGGACAGTTCCTCTATCTCTGGAAACACCATATATTTT. Full variable domain (outside the CDR3, taken from reference TRBV19 and TRBJ1-3): DGGITQSPKYLFRKEGQNVTLSCEQNLNHDAMYWYRQDPGQGLRLIYYSQIVNDFQKGDIAEGYSVSREKKESFPLTVTSAQKNPTAFYLCASKKDSSSISGNTIYFGEGSWLTVV.

The chain joins TRBV7-7 to TRBJ2-5; 9 positions match TRBD1. Germline assignment: CDR1 SSHAT and CDR2 FNYEAQ (reference sequence). Unmatched junction bases numbered 5, after V lost 1 base and J lost 2 bases. This CDR3 is 16 amino acids long. CDR3 DNA: TGTGCCAGCAGCTTAGTCGCGGGACAGGGACAAGAGACCCAGTACTTC. Protein product: CASSLVAGQGQETQYF.

Remarks on this clone: At one end, the junction sequence differs from germline, possibly due to a read error. The chain combines TRBV2 with TRBJ2-7; D possibly corresponds to TRBD1 (6 bases). The CDR3 sequence is 15 residues long. CDR1 and CDR2 (germline): SNHLY, FYNNEI. CDR3 nucleotide sequence: TGTGCCAGCAGAGAAGACAGGTCAAGCTCCTACGAGCAGTACTTC. Translation: CASREDRSSSYEQYF.

This sequence joins TRBV30 and TRBJ2-5, with 7 bases fitting TRBD2. The J segment lost 1 base and the V segment lost 8 bases, leaving 16 bases of the junction unmatched. The CDR3 length is 16 residues. CDR1 is GTSNPN and CDR2 is SVGIG in the germline V gene (reference sequence). CDR3 nucleotide sequence: TGTGCCCTAAAAGGATCTAGCGGAGCGCCCCAAGAGACCCAGTACTTC. Its translation: CALKGSSGAPQETQYF.

In DNA form, the CDR3 reads TGTGCCAGCTCACCACCGGGCAGGGGAGATACGCAGTATTTT. Its translation: CASSPPGRGDTQYF. This sequence joins TRBV18 and TRBJ2-3, with D possibly matching TRBD1 (6 bases). The CDR3 consists of 14 residues. Germline assignment: CDR1 KGHSH and CDR2 LQKENI. Trimming pared 0 bases from V and 5 bases from J, leaving 9 bases between.

This clone was counted a single time. This rearrangement joins TRBV27 to TRBJ2-7; maybe TRBD1 (6 bases). The ends were cut back, 3 bases at V and 3 bases at J, with 24 bases in the middle. Germline CDR1 and CDR2: MNHEY and SMNVEV (reference sequence). The CDR3 loop spans 18 amino acids. The CDR3 reads CASSFTYLGANIHYEQYF. CDR3 bases: TGTGCCAGCAGTTTCACTTATCTGGGGGCCAACATCCACTACGAGCAGTACTTC.

The chain carries TRBV27 and TRBJ1-2; possibly TRBD1 for D (5 bases). Trimming left V 1 base short and J 10 bases short, with 10 bases between. This CDR3 contains 12 residues. Germline loops: CDR1 MNHEY, CDR2 SMNVEV (reference sequence). The CDR3: CASSLWGSDYTF. The DNA for the CDR3 is TGTGCCAGCAGTTTATGGGGCAGCGACTACACCTTC.

The chain couples TRBV18 to TRBJ2-7; D unresolved. Germline CDR1 reads KGHSH; CDR2 reads LQKENI. CDR3 length equals 12 residues. Trimming stripped 3 bases from V and 3 bases from J, with 6 bases between. Here the CDR3 DNA reads TGTGCCAGCTCACCTGCAGGCTACGAGCAGTACTTC. This encodes CASSPAGYEQYF.

The chain combines TRBV9 with TRBJ1-5; D is possibly TRBD1 (6 bases). CDR1 and CDR2 (germline): SGDLS, YYNGEE. The CDR3 is 14 amino acids. V was pared by 3 bases and J by 0 bases, with 7 bases between. The CDR3 nucleotides read TGTGCCAGCAGCGGACAGGATAGCAATCAGCCCCAGCATTTT. This sequence encodes CASSGQDSNQPQHF.

The J gene is TRBJ2-7, the V gene TRBV5-4, with 7 bases identical to TRBD1. The J segment lost 2 bases and the V segment lost 5 bases, leaving 4 bases of the junction unmatched. Germline CDR1 SGHNT, CDR2 YYREEE (reference sequence). The CDR3 extends over 13 amino acids. CDR3 amino acids: CASRRQGTYEQYF. CDR3 DNA: TGTGCCAGCAGACGACAGGGCACCTACGAGCAGTACTTC.

The J gene is TRBJ1-5, the V gene TRBV6-6, with a tentative D call TRBD1 (5 bases). V lost 6 bases, J lost 7 bases, and 13 bases lay in between. Germline assignment: CDR1 MNHNY and CDR2 SVGAGI (reference sequence). The length of the CDR3 is 13 residues. The DNA of the CDR3 is TGTGCCAGCAGACAGGCGACCTGGCAGCCCCAGCATTTT. It is translated as CASRQATWQPQHF.

This chain joins TRBV6-4 and TRBJ2-1; 11 nucleotides agree with TRBD1. CDR1 and CDR2 (germline): MRHNA, SNTAGT. The CDR3 loop spans 16 amino acids. J was trimmed by 2 bases and V by 4 bases; bases with no gene match: 4. The CDR3 sequence: CASSAGQGAPYNEQFF. The CDR3 DNA reads as TGTGCCAGCAGTGCTGGACAGGGGGCGCCCTACAATGAGCAGTTCTTC.

The V and J genes are TRBV28 and TRBJ2-2; 10 bases align to TRBD1. In germline, CDR1 is MDHEN, CDR2 SYDVKM. Trimming cost V 6 bases and J 6 bases; bases outside gene matches: 13. The CDR3 has 17 residues. The DNA for the CDR3 is TGTGCCAGCAGCCCGTCTTCCGGGACAGGGGTCGCCGGGGAGCTGTTTTTT. It encodes CASSPSSGTGVAGELFF.

The genes are TRBV28 and TRBJ1-2, with 8 bases identical to TRBD1. Germline V gene sequence: CDR1 MDHEN, CDR2 SYDVKM. The V segment lost 6 bases and the J segment 6 bases; nucleotides outside the gene matches: 6. This CDR3 has 13 residues. CDR3 residues: CASSTRTGNGYTF. Written as DNA, the CDR3 is TGTGCCAGCAGCACCCGGACAGGGAATGGCTACACCTTC.

This clone was picked up one time. The chain recombines TRBV11-3 with TRBJ2-1; TRBD1 matches at 10 bases. This CDR3 comprises 13 residues. V gave up 5 bases and J gave up 7 bases; unmatched junction bases: 2. The germline V gene has CDR1 SGHNT and CDR2 YENEEA. CDR3 sequence (DNA): TGTGCCAGCAGCCGACAGGGGGCTAATGAGCAGTTCTTC. This gives the protein CASSRQGANEQFF.

The V and J genes are TRBV3-1 (or the pseudogene TRBV3-2) and TRBJ1-5, with D perhaps TRBD1 (5 bases). The CDR3 extends over 17 amino acids. Trimming removed 2 bases at V and 0 bases at J, with 14 bases between. From germline, CDR1 is LGHDT and CDR2 YNNKEL (reference sequence). As DNA, the CDR3 is TGTGCCAGCAGCCAAACCCGCTCCAGGGCTAGCAATCAGCCCCAGCATTTT. The encoded protein is CASSQTRSRASNQPQHF.

The J gene is TRBJ1-3, the V gene TRBV7-9; unclear D gene. The CDR3 is 16 amino acids. V lost 5 bases to trimming and J lost 4 bases, with 18 bases between them. Germline CDR1 and CDR2: SEHNR and FQNEAQ (reference sequence). CDR3 coding DNA: TGTGCCAGCAGCCCTAACACGCGAGGAGCGGGAAACACCATATATTTT. It is translated as CASSPNTRGAGNTIYF. Variable domain in full (rest from reference TRBV7-9 and TRBJ1-3): DTGVSQNPRHKITKRGQNVTFRCDPISEHNRLYWYRQTLGQGPEFLTYFQNEAQLEKSRLLSDRFSAERPKGSFSTLEIQRTEQGDSAMYLCASSPNTRGAGNTIYFGEGSWLTVV.

This sequence joins TRBV7-9 and TRBJ2-7; 7 bases agree with TRBD1. The J segment lost 2 bases and the V segment lost 4 bases, leaving 2 bases of the junction unmatched. The CDR3 covers 13 residues. The germline CDR1 and CDR2 sequences are SEHNR and FQNEAQ (reference sequence). CDR3 region: CASSSTGTYEQYF. CDR3 sequence (DNA): TGTGCCAGCAGCTCGACAGGGACCTACGAGCAGTACTTC. Full variable domain (remainder filled in from reference TRBV7-9 and TRBJ2-7): DTGVSQNPRHKITKRGQNVTFRCDPISEHNRLYWYRQTLGQGPEFLTYFQNEAQLEKSRLLSDRFSAERPKGSFSTLEIQRTEQGDSAMYLCASSSTGTYEQYFGPGTRLTVT.

The CDR3 DNA reads as TGTGCCAGCAGCCGCGGACAGGCGGGTTCACCCCTCCACTTT. It codes for CASSRGQAGSPLHF. The V gene is TRBV5-8, the J gene TRBJ1-6; TRBD1 aligns across 7 bases. V trimming: 4 bases; J trimming: 9 bases; junction bases outside the gene matches: 7. This CDR3 has 14 amino acids. Germline V gene lookup returns CDR1 SGHTS and CDR2 YDEGEE.

The chain uses TRBV2 and TRBJ2-5, with 7 bases that match TRBD2. The CDR3 has 12 residues. The V and J ends lost 7 bases and 5 bases, in that order; junction bases with no gene match: 4. CDR1 and CDR2 (germline): SNHLY, FYNNEI. As DNA, the CDR3 is TGTGCCAGCAAGGGAGGGGTGGAGACCCAGTACTTC. This encodes CASKGGVETQYF.

This clone was found once. V and J are TRBV4-1 and TRBJ2-3, with 9 bases aligning to TRBD1. Losses at the gene ends were 0 bases for V and 0 bases for J; bases not matched to a gene: 7. Germline V gene sequence: CDR1 MGHRA, CDR2 YSYEKL. The CDR3 spans 18 residues. CDR3 DNA sequence: TGCGCCAGCAGCCAAGATGGGACAGGGCACCCTAGCACAGATACGCAGTATTTT. Translation gives CASSQDGTGHPSTDTQYF.

This clone appeared a few times. This chain joins TRBV30 and TRBJ1-4, with D possibly TRBD1 on 6 matching bases. Trimming removed 1 base from V and 8 bases from J, with 11 bases in between. The CDR3 extends over 13 amino acids. Per the germline V gene, CDR1 is GTSNPN and CDR2 is SVGIG (reference sequence). CDR3 sequence (DNA): TGTGCCTGGAGTGAGGGGAGGGGGGAAAAACTGTTTTTT. Protein: CAWSEGRGEKLFF.